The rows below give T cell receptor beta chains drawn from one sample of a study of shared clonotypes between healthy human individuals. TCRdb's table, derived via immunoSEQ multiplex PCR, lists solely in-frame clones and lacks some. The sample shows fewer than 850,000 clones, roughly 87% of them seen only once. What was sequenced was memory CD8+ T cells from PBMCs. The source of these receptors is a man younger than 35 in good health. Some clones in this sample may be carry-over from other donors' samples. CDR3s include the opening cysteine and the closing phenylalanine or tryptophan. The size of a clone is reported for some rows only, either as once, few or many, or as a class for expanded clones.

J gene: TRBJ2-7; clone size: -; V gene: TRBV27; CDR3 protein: CASSLSAHYEQYF
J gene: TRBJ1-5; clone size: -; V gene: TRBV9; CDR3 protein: CASSAGGTVNQPQHF
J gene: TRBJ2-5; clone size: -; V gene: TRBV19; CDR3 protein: CASRGLLSPQETQYF
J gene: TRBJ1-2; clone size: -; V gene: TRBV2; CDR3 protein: CASRDSDYGYTF
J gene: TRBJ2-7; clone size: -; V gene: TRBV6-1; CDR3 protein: CASSVVEQYF
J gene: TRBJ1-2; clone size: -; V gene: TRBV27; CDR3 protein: CASSLSSRYGYTF
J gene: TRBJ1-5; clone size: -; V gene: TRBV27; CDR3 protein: CASRIQGGSQPQHF
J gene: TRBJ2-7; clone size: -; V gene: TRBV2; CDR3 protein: CASTHREAYEQYF
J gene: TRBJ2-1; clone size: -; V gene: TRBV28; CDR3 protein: CASSSPGLTSGSVYNEQFF
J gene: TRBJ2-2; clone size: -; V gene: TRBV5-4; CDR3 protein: CASSPGTGHTGELFF
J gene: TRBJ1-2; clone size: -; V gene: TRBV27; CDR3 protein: CASSPWDDYGYTF
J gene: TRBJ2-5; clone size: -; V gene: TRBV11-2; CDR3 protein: CASSSSGRRETQYF
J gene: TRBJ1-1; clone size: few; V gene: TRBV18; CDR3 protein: CASSPSHLDNAVSGTEAFF
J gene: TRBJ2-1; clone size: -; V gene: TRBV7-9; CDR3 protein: CASSFGLAGVRIYNEQFF
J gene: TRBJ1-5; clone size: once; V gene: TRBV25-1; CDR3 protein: CASSSGGANQPQHF
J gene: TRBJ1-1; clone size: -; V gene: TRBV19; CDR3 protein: CASSIIGAGEAFF
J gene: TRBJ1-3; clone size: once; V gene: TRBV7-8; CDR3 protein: CASSGLVNTIYF
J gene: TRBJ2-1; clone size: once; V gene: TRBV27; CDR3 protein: CASSLIGGRAKNEQFF
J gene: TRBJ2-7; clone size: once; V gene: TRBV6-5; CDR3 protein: CASSIPGGVEQYF
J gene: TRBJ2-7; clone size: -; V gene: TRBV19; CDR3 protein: CASSIMASPEQYF
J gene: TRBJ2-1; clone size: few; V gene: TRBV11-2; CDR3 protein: CASSLGRRTNEQFF
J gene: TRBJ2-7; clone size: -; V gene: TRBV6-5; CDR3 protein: CASSPPPPNANEQYF
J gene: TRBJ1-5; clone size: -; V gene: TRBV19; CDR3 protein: CASSIGGRPAQHF
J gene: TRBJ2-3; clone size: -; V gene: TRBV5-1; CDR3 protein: CASDVGPRTDTQYF
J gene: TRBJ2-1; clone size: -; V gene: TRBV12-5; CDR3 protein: CASGLGRGNANEQFF
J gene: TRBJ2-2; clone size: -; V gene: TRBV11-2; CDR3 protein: CASGQVAGELFF
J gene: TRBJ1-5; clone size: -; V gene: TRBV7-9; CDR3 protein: CASSLWGGQPQHF
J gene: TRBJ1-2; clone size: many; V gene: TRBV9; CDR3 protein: CASSVAGTHYGYTF
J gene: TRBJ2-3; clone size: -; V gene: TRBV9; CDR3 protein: CASSVDKADTQYF
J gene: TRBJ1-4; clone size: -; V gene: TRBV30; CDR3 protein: CAWSVMGWDTPDGEKLFF
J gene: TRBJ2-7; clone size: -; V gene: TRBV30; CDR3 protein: CAWSISPSYEQYF
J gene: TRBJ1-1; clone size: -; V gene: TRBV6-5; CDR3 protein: CASSLTTNTEAFF
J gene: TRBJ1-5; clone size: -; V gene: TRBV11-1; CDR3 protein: CASSLTGGDQPQHF
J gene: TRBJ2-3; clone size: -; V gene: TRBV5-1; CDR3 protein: CASTSWGAPTDTQYF
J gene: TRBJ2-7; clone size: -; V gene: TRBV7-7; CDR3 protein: CASSPGQGRDYEQYF
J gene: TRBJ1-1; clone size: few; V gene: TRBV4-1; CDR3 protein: CASRPGTPNTEAFF
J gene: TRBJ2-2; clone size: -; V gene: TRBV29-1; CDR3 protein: CSVGLAVGELFF
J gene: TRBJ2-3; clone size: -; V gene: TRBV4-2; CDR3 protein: CASSPEAREELTDTQYF
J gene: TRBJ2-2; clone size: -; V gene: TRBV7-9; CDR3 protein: CASSDEPPNTGELFF
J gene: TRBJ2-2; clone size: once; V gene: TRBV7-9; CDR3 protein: CASSDGTGSGELFF
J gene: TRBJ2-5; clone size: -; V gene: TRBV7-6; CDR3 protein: CASSLAGLGETQYF
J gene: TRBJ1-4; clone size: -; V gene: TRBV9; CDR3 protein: CASSPGGTNEKLFF
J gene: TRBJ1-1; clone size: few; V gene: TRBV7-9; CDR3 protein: CASSLDGVNTEAFF